This TCR beta chain was documented in a study of pediatric ulcerative colitis. Study outcomes and limitations: Ulcerative colitis patients shared more blood-rectal clones than controls. Two rectal clonotypes were found only in ulcerative colitis patients, all of them.

The J segment lost 7 bases and the V segment lost 0 bases, leaving 7 bases of the junction unmatched. Germline V gene sequence: CDR1 SGHRS, CDR2 YFSETQ. This CDR3 is 16 amino acids long. Remarks on this clone: Its antigen is still unknown.

Samples were sequenced at Survey level, maximum 500,000 reads. Using immunoSEQ multiplex PCR, the repertoire was profiled, and TCRdb retains in-frame clones only, with some absent. The sample holds 57,000 or so clones, over 70% seen once. J is TRBJ2-1 and V is TRBV5-1; 10 nucleotides match TRBD2. This clonotype was obtained from a boy between 10 and 17 years old who was a control in a study of pediatric ulcerative colitis. Sample: blood. The chain's CDR3 is CASSLGTSGGINEQFF. The CDR3, as DNA: TGCGCCAGCAGCTTGGGGACTAGCGGTGGAATTAATGAGCAGTTCTTC.